The sample holds many counts of the clone carrying this T cell receptor (beta chain). Its antigen is not identified. TCRdb independently ran MiXCR on the RT-PCR reads; one entry per CDR3 protein. The sample has 500,000 to 650,000 distinct CDR3 sequences; about 8% are singletons. The sample originates from a study of response to subunit inactivated influenza vaccine. Findings and limits, study-wide: The authors put forward the suggestion that each seasonal influenza vaccination may bring in only a limited number of new T cells.

The CDR3 contains 13 residues. Trimming left V 7 bases short and J 1 base short, with 9 bases between. Germline loops: CDR1 SGHRS, CDR2 YFSETQ. The sequencing used PBMCs from blood, collected roughly 24 months after vaccination. The receptor's source is a man between 50 and 70 years old who received an inactivated influenza vaccine. The chain has TRBV5-1 and TRBJ2-4; tentatively, D is TRBD1 or TRBD2 (5 bases each). The CDR3 reads CASAGGAKNIQYF. The CDR3 DNA follows: TGCGCCAGCGCTGGGGGTGCCAAAAACATTCAGTACTTC.